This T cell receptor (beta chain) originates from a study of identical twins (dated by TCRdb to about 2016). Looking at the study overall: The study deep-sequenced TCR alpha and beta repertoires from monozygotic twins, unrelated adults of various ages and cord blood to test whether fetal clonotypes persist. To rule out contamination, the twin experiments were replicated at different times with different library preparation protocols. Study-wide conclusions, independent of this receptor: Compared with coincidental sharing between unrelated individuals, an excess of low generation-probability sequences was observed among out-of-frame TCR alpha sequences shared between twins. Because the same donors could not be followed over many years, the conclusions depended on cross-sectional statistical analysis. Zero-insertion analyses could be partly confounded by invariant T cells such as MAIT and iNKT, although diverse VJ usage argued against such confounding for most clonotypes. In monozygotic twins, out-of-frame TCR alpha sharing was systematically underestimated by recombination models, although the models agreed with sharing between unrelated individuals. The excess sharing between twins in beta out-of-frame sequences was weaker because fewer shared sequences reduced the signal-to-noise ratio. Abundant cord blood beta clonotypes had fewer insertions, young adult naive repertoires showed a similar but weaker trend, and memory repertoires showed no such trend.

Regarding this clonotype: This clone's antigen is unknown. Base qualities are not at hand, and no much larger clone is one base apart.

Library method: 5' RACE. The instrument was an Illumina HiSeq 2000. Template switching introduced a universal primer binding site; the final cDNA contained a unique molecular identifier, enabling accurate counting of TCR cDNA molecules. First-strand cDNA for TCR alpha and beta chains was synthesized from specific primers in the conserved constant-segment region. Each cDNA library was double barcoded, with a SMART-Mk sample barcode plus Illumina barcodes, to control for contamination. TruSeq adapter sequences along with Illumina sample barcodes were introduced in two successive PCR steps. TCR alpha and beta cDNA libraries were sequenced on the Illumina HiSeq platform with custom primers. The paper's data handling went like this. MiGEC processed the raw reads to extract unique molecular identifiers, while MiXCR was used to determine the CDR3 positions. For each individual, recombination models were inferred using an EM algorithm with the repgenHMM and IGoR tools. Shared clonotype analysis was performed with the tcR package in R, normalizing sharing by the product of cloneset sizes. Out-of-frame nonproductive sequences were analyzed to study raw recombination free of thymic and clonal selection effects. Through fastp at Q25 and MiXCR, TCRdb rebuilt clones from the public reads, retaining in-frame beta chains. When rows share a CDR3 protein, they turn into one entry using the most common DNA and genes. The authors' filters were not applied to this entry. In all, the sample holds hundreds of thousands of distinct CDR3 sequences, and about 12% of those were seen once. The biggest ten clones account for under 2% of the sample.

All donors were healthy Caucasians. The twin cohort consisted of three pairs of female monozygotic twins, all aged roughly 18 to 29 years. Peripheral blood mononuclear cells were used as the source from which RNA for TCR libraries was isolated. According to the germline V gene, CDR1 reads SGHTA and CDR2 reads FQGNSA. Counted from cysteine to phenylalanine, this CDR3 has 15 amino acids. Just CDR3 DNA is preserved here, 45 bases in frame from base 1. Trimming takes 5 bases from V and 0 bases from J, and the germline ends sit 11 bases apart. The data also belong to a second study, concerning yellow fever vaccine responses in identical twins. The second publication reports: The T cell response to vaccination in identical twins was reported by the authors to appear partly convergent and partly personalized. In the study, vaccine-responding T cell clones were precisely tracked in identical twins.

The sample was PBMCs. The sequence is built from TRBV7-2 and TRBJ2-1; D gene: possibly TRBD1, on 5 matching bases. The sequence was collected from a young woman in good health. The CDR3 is CASSPRVPSYNEQFF. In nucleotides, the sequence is TGTGCCAGCAGCCCCAGGGTGCCCTCCTACAATGAGCAGTTCTTC.